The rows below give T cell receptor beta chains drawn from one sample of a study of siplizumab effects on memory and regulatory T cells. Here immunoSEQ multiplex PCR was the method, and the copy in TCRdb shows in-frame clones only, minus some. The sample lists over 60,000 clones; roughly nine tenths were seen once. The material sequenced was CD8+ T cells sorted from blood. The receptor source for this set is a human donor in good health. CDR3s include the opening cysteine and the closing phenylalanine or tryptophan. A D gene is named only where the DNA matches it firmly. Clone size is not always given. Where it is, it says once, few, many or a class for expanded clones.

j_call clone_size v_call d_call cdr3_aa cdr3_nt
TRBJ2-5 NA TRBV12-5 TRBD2 CASGLVRSGRAQETQYF TGTGCTAGTGGTTTGGTACGGAGCGGGAGGGCGCAAGAGACCCAGTACTTC
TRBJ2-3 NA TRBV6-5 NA CATQLLHGQYF TGTGCCACCCAGTTGCTGCATGGGCAGTATTTT
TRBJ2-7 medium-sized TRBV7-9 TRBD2 CASSWGLAYEQYF TGTGCCAGCAGCTGGGGACTAGCCTACGAGCAGTACTTC
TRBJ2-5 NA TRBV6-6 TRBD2 CASSPLDRTSQETQYF TGTGCCAGCAGTCCCCTTGACCGGACTAGCCAAGAGACCCAGTACTTC
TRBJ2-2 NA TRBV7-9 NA CASSFLNSNTGELFF TGTGCCAGCAGCTTTTTAAACTCGAACACCGGGGAGCTGTTTTTT
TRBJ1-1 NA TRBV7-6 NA CASSSGGGNTEAFF TGTGCCAGCAGCTCGGGCGGGGGGAACACTGAAGCTTTCTTT
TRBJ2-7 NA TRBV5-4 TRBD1 CASSSGTGSHEQYF TGTGCCAGCAGCTCTGGGACAGGGAGCCACGAGCAGTACTTC
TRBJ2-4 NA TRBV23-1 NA CASVEGRSGVAKNIQYF TGCGCCAGCGTAGAGGGAAGATCGGGTGTAGCCAAAAACATTCAGTACTTC
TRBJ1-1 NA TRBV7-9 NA CASSFWGNTEAFF TGTGCCAGCAGCTTTTGGGGGAACACTGAAGCTTTCTTT
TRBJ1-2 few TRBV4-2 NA CASSQELTWLGYGYTF TGTGCCAGCAGCCAGGAGTTAACATGGCTGGGCTATGGCTACACCTTC
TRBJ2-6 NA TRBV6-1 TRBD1 CASSATGVRISGANVLTF TGTGCCAGCAGTGCTACAGGGGTCCGCATCTCTGGGGCCAACGTCCTGACTTTC
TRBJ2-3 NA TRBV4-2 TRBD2 CASSGLAGVGDTQYF TGTGCCAGCAGCGGGCTAGCGGGAGTTGGAGATACGCAGTATTTT